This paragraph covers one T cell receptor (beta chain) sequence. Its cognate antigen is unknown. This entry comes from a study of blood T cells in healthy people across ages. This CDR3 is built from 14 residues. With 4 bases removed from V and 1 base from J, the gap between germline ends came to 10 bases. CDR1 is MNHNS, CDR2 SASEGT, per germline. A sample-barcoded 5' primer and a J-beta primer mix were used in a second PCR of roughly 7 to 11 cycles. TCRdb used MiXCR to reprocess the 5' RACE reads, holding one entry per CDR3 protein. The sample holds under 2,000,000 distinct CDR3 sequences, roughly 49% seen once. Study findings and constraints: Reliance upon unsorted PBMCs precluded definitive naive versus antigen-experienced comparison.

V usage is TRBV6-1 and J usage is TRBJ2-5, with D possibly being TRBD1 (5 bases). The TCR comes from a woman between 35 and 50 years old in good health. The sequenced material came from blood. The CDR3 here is CASSATEFQETQYF. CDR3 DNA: TGTGCCAGCAGTGCGACAGAATTCCAAGAGACCCAGTACTTC.